This entry describes one TCR beta chain. The record originates from a study of CD8 T cells in Susac syndrome. Germline CDR1 MNHEY, CDR2 SVGAGI. The V and J ends lost 3 bases and 1 base respectively, with 12 bases between them. The CDR3 has 15 residues. An input of about 0.5 to 1 ug of RNA was subjected to reverse transcription using random hexamers. Amplification of TCR beta CDR3 was carried out by immunoSEQ multiplex PCR, which covered 54 Vbeta and 13 Jbeta segments. TCRdb called the immunoSEQ multiplex PCR reads again in MiXCR, with one record for every CDR3 protein. The sample shows about 400,000 distinct CDR3 sequences, 85% to 90% of them seen only once.

The origin of this receptor is a human donor with multiple sclerosis. The chain employs TRBV6-5 and TRBJ1-1, with D perhaps matching TRBD1 (6 bases). The sample was CD8+ T cells from PBMCs. DNA for the CDR3: TGTGCCAGCAGTTATTACAGGGTAACGAACACTGAAGCTTTCTTT. Translation gives CASSYYRVTNTEAFF.